A single sample is the source of the 14 T cell receptor beta chains below, sequenced in a study of OX40 agonist ivuxolimab in advanced cancers. The protocol was immunoSEQ multiplex PCR, while the TCRdb copy is restricted to in-frame clones and leaves out a portion. Among tens of thousands of clones listed, roughly nine tenths were seen once. Here the sequenced sample was CD4+ or CD8+ T cells sorted from blood, taken in a trial of the OX40 agonist ivuxolimab. The receptors derive from an adult with an advanced solid tumor such as melanoma, head and neck, liver or kidney cancer.

J is TRBJ2-1 and V is TRBV28, with D possibly being TRBD1 (5 bases). With 6 bases removed from V and 7 bases from J, the gap between germline ends came to 10 bases. Germline CDR1 is MDHEN and CDR2 is SYDVKM. The CDR3 runs 12 residues. CDR3 nucleotide sequence: TGTGCCAGCAGGAGTCAGGGTAATGAGCAGTTCTTC. Translating it yields CASRSQGNEQFF.

CDR3 residues: CASSFSWAGASNEKLFF. CDR3 DNA sequence: TGTGCCAGCAGTTTTTCCTGGGCCGGGGCCAGTAATGAAAAACTGTTTTTT. The chain joins TRBV27 to TRBJ1-4; D perhaps matches TRBD1 (5 bases). CDR1 is MNHEY, CDR2 SMNVEV, per germline (reference sequence). Trimming pared 3 bases from V and 4 bases from J, leaving 18 bases between. CDR3 size: 17 residues.

The V gene is TRBV28, the J gene TRBJ2-5, with TRBD1 matching over 9 bases. The CDR3 length is 14 residues. V lost 5 bases, J lost 8 bases, and 9 bases stayed unmatched. CDR1 is MDHEN and CDR2 is SYDVKM in the germline V gene. The DNA of the CDR3 is TGTGCCAGCAGTCCGGGACAGGGTTCAAGAACCCAGTACTTC. It specifies CASSPGQGSRTQYF. Complete variable domain (other parts from reference TRBV28 and TRBJ2-5): DVKVTQSSRYLVKRTGEKVFLECVQDMDHENMFWYRQDPGLGLRLIYFSYDVKMKEKGDIPEGYSVSREKKERFSLILESASTNQTSMYLCASSPGQGSRTQYFGPGTRLLVL.

The chain joins TRBV11-2 to TRBJ1-2, with D unresolved. There are 16 residues in the CDR3. CDR1 is SGHAT and CDR2 is FQNNGV in the germline V gene. With 6 bases removed from V and 0 bases from J, the gap between germline ends came to 17 bases. CDR3 in DNA: TGTGCCAGCAGTACCTCCATTCAGGATCCTAACTATGGCTACACCTTC. Protein product: CASSTSIQDPNYGYTF.

The chain carries TRBV27 and TRBJ2-7, with TRBD1 as a possible D gene (6 bases). Trimming left V 2 bases short and J 6 bases short, with 11 bases between. This CDR3 spans 13 amino acids. From germline, CDR1 is MNHEY and CDR2 SMNVEV (reference sequence). CDR3 sequence: CASSLRPDSEQYF. The DNA for the CDR3 is TGTGCCAGCAGTTTACGGCCGGACAGCGAGCAGTACTTC.

The V and J genes are TRBV9 and TRBJ2-1; 12 bases match TRBD2. CDR3 size: 15 residues. The junction had 5 bases not matched to a gene; V was cut back by 2 bases and J by 8 bases. In germline, CDR1 is SGDLS, CDR2 YYNGEE. The CDR3 DNA reads as TGTGCCAGCAGCGTTGGACTAGCGGGGACCGATGAGCAGTTCTTC. It encodes CASSVGLAGTDEQFF.

The chain recombines TRBV7-3 with TRBJ2-1, with TRBD1 matching over 11 bases. The length of the CDR3 is 16 residues. The germline CDR1 and CDR2 sequences are SGHTA and FQGTGA. V shed 2 bases and J 4 bases; nucleotides not matched to a gene: 4. This CDR3 is CASSLGQGARYNEQFF. In nucleotides, the CDR3 is TGTGCCAGCAGCTTAGGACAGGGGGCACGATACAATGAGCAGTTCTTC.

V and J are TRBV4-2 and TRBJ2-1; D gene uncertain. The CDR3 length is 13 residues. CDR1 and CDR2 (germline): LGHNA, YNFKEQ. The germline V and J ends were trimmed by 1 base and 7 bases, with 8 bases remaining between them. The CDR3 DNA follows: TGTGCCAGCAGCCAAGGTCCCGTGAATGAGCAGTTCTTC. Translating it yields CASSQGPVNEQFF.

This chain uses TRBV15 with TRBJ1-4; D may be TRBD1 (5 bases). Trimming removed 3 bases at V and 8 bases at J, with 13 bases between. CDR1 is LNHNV, CDR2 YYDKDF, per germline (reference sequence). This CDR3 spans 14 amino acids. The CDR3 protein is CATSSWDVDEKLFF. DNA for the CDR3: TGTGCCACCAGCAGCTGGGACGTTGACGAAAAACTGTTTTTT.

This sequence joins TRBV4-2 and TRBJ1-2, with no clear D. The CDR3 is 15 amino acids. Per the germline V gene, CDR1 is LGHNA and CDR2 is YNFKEQ. V was cut by 5 bases and J by 5 bases, with 18 bases left in between. This CDR3 reads CASSLGGPNSYGYTF. CDR3 nucleotides: TGTGCCAGCAGCTTGGGAGGTCCCAACTCTTATGGCTACACCTTC.

The genes are TRBV21-1 and TRBJ1-5. TRBV21-1 is a listed pseudogene. CDR3 length: 20 amino acids. The CDR3 reads CASSKATRVRGENSNQPQHF. In nucleotides, the CDR3 is TGTGCCAGCAGCAAAGCAACGAGGGTTAGAGGGGAGAATAGCAATCAGCCCCAGCATTTT.

The chain is built from TRBV6-1 and TRBJ1-1; perhaps TRBD1 as D (5 bases). CDR3 length: 14 residues. V lost 4 bases to trimming and J lost 1 base, with 10 bases between them. Germline lookup yields CDR1 MNHNS and CDR2 SASEGT. CDR3 region: CASSVTVTNTEAFF. CDR3 sequence (DNA): TGTGCCAGCAGTGTGACAGTCACGAACACTGAAGCTTTCTTT.

This clone was recorded once. The chain has TRBV7-8 and TRBJ1-1; no definite D call. Trimming removed 0 bases at V and 4 bases at J, with 0 bases between. Germline CDR1 reads SGHVS; CDR2 reads FQNEAQ. The CDR3 extends over 11 amino acids. The CDR3 region is CASSLATEAFF. The CDR3 coding sequence is TGTGCCAGCAGCTTAGCCACTGAAGCTTTCTTT.

This clone appeared a single time. This chain connects TRBV7-9 to TRBJ1-1; 7 bases map to TRBD1. V dropped 5 bases and J dropped 10; count of bases not matched to a gene: 7. The CDR3 length is 12 residues. From germline, CDR1 is SEHNR and CDR2 FQNEAQ (reference sequence). The CDR3 sequence: CASSLGGVRAFF. The CDR3 coding sequence is TGTGCCAGCAGCCTAGGGGGCGTCAGAGCTTTCTTT.